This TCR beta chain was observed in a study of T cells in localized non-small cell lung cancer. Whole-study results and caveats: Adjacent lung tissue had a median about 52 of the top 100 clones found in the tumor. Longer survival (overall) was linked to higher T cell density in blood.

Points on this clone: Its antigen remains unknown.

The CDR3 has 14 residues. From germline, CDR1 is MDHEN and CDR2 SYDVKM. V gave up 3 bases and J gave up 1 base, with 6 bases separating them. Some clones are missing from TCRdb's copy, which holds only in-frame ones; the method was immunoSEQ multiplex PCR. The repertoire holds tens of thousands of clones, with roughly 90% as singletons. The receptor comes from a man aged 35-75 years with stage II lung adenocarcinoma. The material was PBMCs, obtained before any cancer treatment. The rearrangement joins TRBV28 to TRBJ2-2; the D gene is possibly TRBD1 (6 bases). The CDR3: CASSLGQNTGELFF. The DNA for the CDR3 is TGTGCCAGCAGTTTGGGACAGAACACCGGGGAGCTGTTTTTT.